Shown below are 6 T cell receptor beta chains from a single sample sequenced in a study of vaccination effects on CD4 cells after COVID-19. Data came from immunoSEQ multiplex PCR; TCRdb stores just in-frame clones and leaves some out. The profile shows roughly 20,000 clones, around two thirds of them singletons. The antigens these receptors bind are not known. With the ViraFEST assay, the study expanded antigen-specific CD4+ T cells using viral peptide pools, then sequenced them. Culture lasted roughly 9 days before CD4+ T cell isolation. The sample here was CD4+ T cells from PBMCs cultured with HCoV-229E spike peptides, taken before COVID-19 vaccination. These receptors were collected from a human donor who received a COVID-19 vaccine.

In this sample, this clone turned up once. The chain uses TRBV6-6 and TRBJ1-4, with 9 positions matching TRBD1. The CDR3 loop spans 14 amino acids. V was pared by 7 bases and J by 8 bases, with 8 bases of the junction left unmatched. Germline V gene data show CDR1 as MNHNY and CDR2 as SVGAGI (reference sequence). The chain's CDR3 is CASTLDRGGEKLFF. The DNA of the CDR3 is TGTGCCAGCACCTTGGACAGGGGAGGCGAAAAACTGTTTTTT.

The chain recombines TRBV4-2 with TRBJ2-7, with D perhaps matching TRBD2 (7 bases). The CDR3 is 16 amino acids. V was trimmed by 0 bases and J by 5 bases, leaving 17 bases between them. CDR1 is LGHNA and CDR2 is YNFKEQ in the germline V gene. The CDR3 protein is CASSQDLVGGLNEQYF. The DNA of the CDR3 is TGTGCCAGCAGCCAAGATTTGGTGGGGGGGCTCAACGAGCAGTACTTC.

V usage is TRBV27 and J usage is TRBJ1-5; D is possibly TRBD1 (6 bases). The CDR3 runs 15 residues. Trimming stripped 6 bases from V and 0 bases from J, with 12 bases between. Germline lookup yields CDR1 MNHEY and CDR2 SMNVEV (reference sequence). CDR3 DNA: TGTGCCAGCAGGCGGGGGGCGAATAGCAATCAGCCCCAGCATTTT. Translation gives CASRRGANSNQPQHF.

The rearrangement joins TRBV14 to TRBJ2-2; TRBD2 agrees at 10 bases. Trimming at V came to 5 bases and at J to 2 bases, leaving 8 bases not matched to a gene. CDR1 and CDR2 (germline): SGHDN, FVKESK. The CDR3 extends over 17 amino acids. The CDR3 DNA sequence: TGTGCCAGCAGCACGGGACTAGCGAACTCAAACACCGGGGAGCTGTTTTTT. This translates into CASSTGLANSNTGELFF.

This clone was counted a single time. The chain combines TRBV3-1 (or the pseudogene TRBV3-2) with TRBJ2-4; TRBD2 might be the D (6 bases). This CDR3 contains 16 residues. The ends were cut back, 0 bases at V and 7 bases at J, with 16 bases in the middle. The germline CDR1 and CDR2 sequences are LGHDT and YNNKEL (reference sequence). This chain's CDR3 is CASSQDSRGFGNIQYF. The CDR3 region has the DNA TGTGCCAGCAGCCAAGATAGTCGGGGGTTTGGGAACATTCAGTACTTC.

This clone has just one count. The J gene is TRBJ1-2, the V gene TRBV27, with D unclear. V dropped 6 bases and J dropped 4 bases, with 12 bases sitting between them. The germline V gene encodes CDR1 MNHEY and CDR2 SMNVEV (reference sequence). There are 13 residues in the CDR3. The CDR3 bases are TGTGCCAGCAGCTCAGGACTGATCTATGGCTACACCTTC. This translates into CASSSGLIYGYTF.